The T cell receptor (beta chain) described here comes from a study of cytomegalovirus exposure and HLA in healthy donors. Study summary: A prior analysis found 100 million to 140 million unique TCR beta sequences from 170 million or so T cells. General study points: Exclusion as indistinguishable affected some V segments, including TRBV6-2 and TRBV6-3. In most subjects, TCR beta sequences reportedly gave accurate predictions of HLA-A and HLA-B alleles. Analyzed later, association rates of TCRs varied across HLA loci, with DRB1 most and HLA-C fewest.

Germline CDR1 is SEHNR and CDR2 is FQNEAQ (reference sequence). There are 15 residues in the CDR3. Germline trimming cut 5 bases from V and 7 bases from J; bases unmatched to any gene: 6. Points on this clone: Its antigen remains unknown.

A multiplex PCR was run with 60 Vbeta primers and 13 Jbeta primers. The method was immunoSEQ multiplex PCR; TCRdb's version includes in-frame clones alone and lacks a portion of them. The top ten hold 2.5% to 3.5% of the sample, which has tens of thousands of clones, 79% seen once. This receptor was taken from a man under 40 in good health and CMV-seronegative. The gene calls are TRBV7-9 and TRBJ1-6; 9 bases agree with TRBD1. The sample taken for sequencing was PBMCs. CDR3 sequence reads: CASSPRQGGNSPLHF. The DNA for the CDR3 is TGTGCCAGCAGCCCCAGACAGGGGGGAAATTCACCCCTCCACTTT.